Below are 16 T cell receptor beta chains sequenced from a single sample in a study of cytomegalovirus exposure and HLA in healthy donors. The PCR had 60 Vbeta and 13 Jbeta primers. Assay: immunoSEQ multiplex PCR; the TCRdb copy retains only in-frame clones and omits some. The sample holds 110,000 to 150,000 clones; about two thirds are singletons and the top ten take roughly 2.1%. The sequencing sample was made of PBMCs. The receptor set was obtained from a man aged 35-49 years in good health and CMV-seronegative.

This chain links TRBV28 with TRBJ2-1; D remains ambiguous. The CDR3 runs 11 residues. The V and J ends lost 8 bases and 15 bases respectively, with 17 bases between them. Per the germline V gene, CDR1 is MDHEN and CDR2 is SYDVKM. The CDR3: CASGWPLVPFF. Here the CDR3 DNA reads TGTGCCAGCGGGTGGCCGCTAGTTCCGTTCTTC.

This clone was seen a single time. This sequence joins TRBV28 and TRBJ1-5; the D gene is possibly TRBD1 (6 bases). The CDR3 is 15 residues long. V was shortened by 6 bases and J by 2 bases, with 14 bases between the two germline ends. The germline V gene encodes CDR1 MDHEN and CDR2 SYDVKM. The CDR3 reads CASRYTGYGNQPQHF. The CDR3 DNA sequence: TGTGCCAGCAGGTATACAGGGTATGGCAATCAGCCCCAGCATTTT.

This clone has more than one count but fewer than ten. This rearrangement joins TRBV21-1 to TRBJ2-3; TRBD1 is the table's D call and was not checked against the DNA. TRBV21-1 is a known pseudogene. This CDR3 comprises 15 residues. CDR3 DNA: TGTGCCAGCAGCAAAGACAGCAAGCACACAGATACGCAGTATTTT. Protein product: CASSKDSKHTDTQYF.

V usage is TRBV28 and J usage is TRBJ2-3; D is undetermined. Germline V gene sequence: CDR1 MDHEN, CDR2 SYDVKM. The ends were cut back, 4 bases at V and 1 base at J, with 18 bases in the middle. The CDR3 length is 17 residues. The CDR3 DNA reads as TGTGCCAGCAGTTCCTTAGCTAGTGGGTGGGGCACAGATACGCAGTATTTT. This encodes CASSSLASGWGTDTQYF.

CDR3 loop: CASSLLLPRDYGYTF. The CDR3 DNA is TGTGCCAGCAGTCTCCTGCTCCCACGGGACTATGGCTACACCTTC. V usage is TRBV2 and J usage is TRBJ1-2; D not resolved. The V and J ends lost 5 bases and 3 bases respectively, with 16 bases between them. The germline gives CDR1 SNHLY, CDR2 FYNNEI. The CDR3 is made up of 15 amino acids. The full variable domain, rest sourced from reference TRBV2 and TRBJ1-2, is EPEVTQTPSHQVTQMGQEVILRCVPISNHLYFYWYRQILGQKVEFLVSFYNNEISEKSEIFDDQFSVERPDGSNFTLKIRSTKLEDSAMYFCASSLLLPRDYGYTFGSGTRLTVV.

The chain employs TRBV7-3 and TRBJ2-3; 14 positions match TRBD2. With 7 bases clipped from V and 1 base from J, the junction kept 7 bases outside the gene matches. This CDR3 spans 17 amino acids. Germline values: CDR1 SGHTA, CDR2 FQGTGA. Here the CDR3 DNA reads TGTGCCAGCAAGGGACTAGCGGGGGAGTTGGGCACAGATACGCAGTATTTT. It encodes CASKGLAGELGTDTQYF.

The genes are TRBV5-1 and TRBJ2-7; D call uncertain. With 1 base removed from V and 6 bases from J, the gap between germline ends came to 14 bases. Germline CDR1 is SGHRS and CDR2 is YFSETQ. The length of the CDR3 is 14 residues. CDR3 nucleotide sequence: TGCGCCAGCAGCTTGTTCGAAAGGTTAGCCGAGCAGTACTTC. It is translated as CASSLFERLAEQYF. The full variable domain, with the rest looked up from reference TRBV5-1 and TRBJ2-7, is KAGVTQTPRYLIKTRGQQVTLSCSPISGHRSVSWYQQTPGQGLQFLFEYFSETQRNKGNFPGRFSGRQFSNSRSEMNVSTLELGDSALYLCASSLFERLAEQYFGPGTRLTVT.

The J gene is TRBJ2-1, the V gene TRBV19; 12 nucleotides line up with TRBD1. The V and J ends lost 2 bases and 7 bases, in that order; junction bases with no gene match: 6. This CDR3 has 16 amino acids. The V gene's germline CDR1 is LNHDA and CDR2 SQIVND (reference sequence). The CDR3 region has the DNA TGTGCCAGTAGTATACGTTGGGGACAGGGGGCGAATGAGCAGTTCTTC. Translating it yields CASSIRWGQGANEQFF.

The rearrangement links TRBV13 to TRBJ2-7; tentatively, D is TRBD2 (6 bases). The CDR3 spans 13 residues. Germline V gene data show CDR1 as PRHDT and CDR2 as FYEKMQ (reference sequence). Trimming removed 5 bases at V and 7 bases at J, with 15 bases between. The CDR3 coding sequence is TGTGCCAGCAGCGACCGGACTCGGGGGGAGCAGTACTTC. It translates to CASSDRTRGEQYF.

The chain is built from TRBV2 and TRBJ1-4; 8 nucleotides match TRBD1. Per the germline V gene, CDR1 is SNHLY and CDR2 is FYNNEI. The CDR3 covers 14 residues. Trimming at V came to 5 bases and at J to 6 bases, leaving 5 bases not matched to a gene. Written as DNA, the CDR3 is TGTGCCAGCAGTACCCAGGGGGCGGATGAAAAACTGTTTTTT. It specifies CASSTQGADEKLFF. Filled out from reference TRBV2 and TRBJ1-4, the complete variable domain reads EPEVTQTPSHQVTQMGQEVILRCVPISNHLYFYWYRQILGQKVEFLVSFYNNEISEKSEIFDDQFSVERPDGSNFTLKIRSTKLEDSAMYFCASSTQGADEKLFFGSGTQLSVL.

This clone has just a few counts. Other DNA sequences in this specimen translate into the identical CDR3. J is TRBJ2-7 and V is TRBV18; TRBD1 agrees at 8 bases. The CDR3 runs to 14 residues. With V trimmed by 3 bases and J by 4 bases, 5 bases remained unmatched. CDR1 and CDR2 (germline): KGHSH, LQKENI. The CDR3 DNA follows: TGTGCCAGCTCACCCGGACAGGGATCGTACGAGCAGTACTTC. It encodes CASSPGQGSYEQYF.

This clone was seen a handful of times. The chain couples TRBV15 to TRBJ2-7; D may be TRBD2 (6 bases). CDR1 is LNHNV, CDR2 YYDKDF, per germline (reference sequence). The CDR3 runs to 14 residues. V shed 5 bases and J shed 1 base, with 12 bases lying between them. CDR3 amino acids: CATSRLGISYEQYF. CDR3 nucleotides: TGTGCCACCAGCCGACTAGGGATATCCTACGAGCAGTACTTC.

This clone is a singleton in its sample. The chain uses TRBV20-1 and TRBJ2-7, with unresolved D. Trimming removed 2 bases at V and 4 bases at J, with 6 bases between. The length of the CDR3 is 11 residues. The germline V gene encodes CDR1 DFQATT and CDR2 SNEGSKA (reference sequence). CDR3 in amino acids: CSARTQYEQYF. The CDR3 DNA reads TGCAGTGCTAGAACCCAGTACGAGCAGTACTTC.

The chain couples TRBV10-3 to TRBJ1-6; D is perhaps TRBD1 (5 bases). Germline values: CDR1 ENHRY, CDR2 SYGVKD. V gave up 6 bases and J gave up 7 bases, with 13 bases separating them. The CDR3 extends over 14 amino acids. CDR3 nucleotide sequence: TGTGCCATCAGCCCAGTCGGGGGAAATTCACCCCTCCACTTT. This codes for CAISPVGGNSPLHF.

This rearrangement joins TRBV7-3 to TRBJ2-2, with a tentative D call TRBD1 (6 bases). The V and J ends lost 4 bases and 0 bases respectively, with 18 bases between them. Germline CDR1 SGHTA, CDR2 FQGTGA. The CDR3 is 18 residues long. The CDR3 DNA follows: TGTGCCAGCAGCTCTATAGGGGGTTGGGGTTCGAACACCGGGGAGCTGTTTTTT. It yields the protein CASSSIGGWGSNTGELFF.

The V call is TRBV4-3, the J call TRBJ1-2, with unresolved D. Looked up from germline, CDR1 is LGHNA and CDR2 is YSLEER. V shed 1 base and J shed 5 bases, with 14 bases lying between them. The CDR3 spans 15 residues. As DNA, the CDR3 is TGCGCCAGCAGCCAAGTACGGGAAGGGCCTTATGGCTACACCTTC. It codes for CASSQVREGPYGYTF.